This T cell receptor (beta chain) derives from a study of technical replicates of blood from a few donors. Data came from immunoSEQ multiplex PCR; TCRdb stores just in-frame clones and leaves some out. The data contain about 80,000 clones, roughly 91% of them singletons. The CDR3 has 15 residues. Germline V gene data show CDR1 as SEHNR and CDR2 as FQNEAQ (reference sequence). The origin of this receptor is a human donor in good health. This chain connects TRBV7-9 to TRBJ2-5, with TRBD2 as a possible D gene (5 bases). The J call may be faulty, since TRBJ2-7 better matches the DNA end. The sample consisted of T cells isolated from PBMCs. CDR3 DNA sequence: TGTGCCAGCAGCTTTCCCCTGGGGAGCTCCTACGAGCAGTACTTC. It specifies CASSFPLGSSYEQYF.